This T cell receptor (beta chain) was recorded in a study of OX40 agonist ivuxolimab in advanced cancers. Here immunoSEQ multiplex PCR was the method, and the copy in TCRdb shows in-frame clones only, minus some. The repertoire holds approximately 58,000 clones, with 84% as singletons. The source was CD4+ or CD8+ T cells sorted from blood, collected in a trial of the OX40 agonist ivuxolimab. The source of this sequence is an adult with an advanced solid tumor such as melanoma, head and neck, liver or kidney cancer.

CDR3 protein: CASSVWDRVNEQFF. CDR3 bases: TGTGCCAGCAGCGTTTGGGACAGGGTTAATGAGCAGTTCTTC. The rearrangement links TRBV9 to TRBJ2-1, with 9 positions matching TRBD1. From germline, CDR1 is SGDLS and CDR2 YYNGEE. Losses at the gene ends were 2 bases for V and 7 bases for J; bases not matched to a gene: 4. The CDR3 covers 14 residues.